Here is one TCR beta chain with its context. These data originate in a study of blood T cell repertoires in COVID-19. In the study's own analysis: Amplifying reference gene primers gave estimates of nucleated cell counts. Sequenced by immunoSEQ multiplex PCR; TCRdb stores in-frame clones only, minus some. The V and J calls and clone size are taken from that table; D and trimming were inferred from the DNA. Of under 200,000 clones listed, approximately 79% are singletons. The V and J ends lost 0 bases and 4 bases respectively, with 10 bases between them. CDR1 and CDR2 from the germline V gene are MNHEY and SVGAGI. This CDR3 is built from 15 residues.

The sample was PBMCs or T cells enriched from blood (not recorded which). The chain uses TRBV6-5 and TRBJ1-3; D may be TRBD1 (6 bases). The receptor comes from a man between 45 and 60 years old who had recovered from COVID-19. The CDR3 spells CASSYSRGYGNTIYF. CDR3 nucleotide sequence: TGTGCCAGCAGTTACTCGAGGGGGTACGGAAACACCATATATTTT.